Here is one T cell receptor beta chain with its context. This sample was taken from a study of PD-L1 blockade in urothelial cancer. Looking at the study overall: Bladder-origin urothelial cancer in males covered about 90% of the roughly 30 patients. Median T cell yield from blood was approximately 150,000.

Here immunoSEQ multiplex PCR was the method, and the copy in TCRdb shows in-frame clones only, minus some. The sample contains around 48,000 clones, 86% of which appear only once. Germline V gives CDR1 SGHVS, CDR2 FQNEAQ. The CDR3 has 16 residues. Trimming cost V 1 base and J 3 bases, with 15 bases left between them. The time point denotes: peripheral blood 6 weeks after treatment start. The V and J genes are TRBV7-8 and TRBJ1-2; no clear D. The TCR was taken from a man aged 55 to 70 with urothelial cancer. The sample in question was PBMCs, obtained around atezolizumab (anti-PD-L1) treatment. CDR3 loop: CASSLETSTRYYGYTF. CDR3 DNA: TGTGCCAGCAGCTTAGAGACGTCGACTCGATACTATGGCTACACCTTC.